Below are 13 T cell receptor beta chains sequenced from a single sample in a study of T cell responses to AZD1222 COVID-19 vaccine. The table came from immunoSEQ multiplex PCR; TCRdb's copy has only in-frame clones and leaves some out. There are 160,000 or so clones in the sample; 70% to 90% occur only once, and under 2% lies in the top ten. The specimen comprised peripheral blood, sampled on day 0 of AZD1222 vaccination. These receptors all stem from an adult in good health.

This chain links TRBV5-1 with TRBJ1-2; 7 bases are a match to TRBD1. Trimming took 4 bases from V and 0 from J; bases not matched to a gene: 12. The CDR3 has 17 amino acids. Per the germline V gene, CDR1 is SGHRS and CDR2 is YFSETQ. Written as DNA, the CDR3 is TGCGCCAGCAGCAGGGGGACAGATAGTCTAGCTAACTATGGCTACACCTTC. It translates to CASSRGTDSLANYGYTF.

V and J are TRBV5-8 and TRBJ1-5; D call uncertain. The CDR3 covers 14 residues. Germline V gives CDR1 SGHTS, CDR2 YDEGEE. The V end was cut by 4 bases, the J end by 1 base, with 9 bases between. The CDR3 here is CASSPRGSNQPQHF. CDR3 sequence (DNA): TGTGCCAGCAGCCCCAGAGGGAGCAATCAGCCCCAGCATTTT. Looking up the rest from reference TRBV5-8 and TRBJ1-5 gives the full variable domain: EAGVTQSPTHLIKTRGQQATLRCSPISGHTSVYWYQQALGLGLQFLLWYDEGEERNRGNFPPRFSGRQFPNYSSELNVNALELEDSALYLCASSPRGSNQPQHFGDGTRLSIL.

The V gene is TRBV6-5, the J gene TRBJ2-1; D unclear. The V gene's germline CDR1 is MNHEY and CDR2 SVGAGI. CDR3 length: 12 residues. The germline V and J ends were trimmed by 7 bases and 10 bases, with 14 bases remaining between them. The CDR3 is CASTPEVGEQFF. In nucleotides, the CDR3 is TGTGCCAGCACCCCCGAAGTAGGCGAGCAGTTCTTC.

The DNA of the CDR3 is TGTGCCACCAACCAACAGCCTGTCAATCAGCCCCAGCATTTT. This sequence encodes CATNQQPVNQPQHF. This sequence joins TRBV15 and TRBJ1-5; no definite D call. Germline V lookup: CDR1 LNHNV, CDR2 YYDKDF (reference sequence). V was clipped by 7 bases and J by 3 bases, with 13 bases between them. This CDR3 contains 14 residues.

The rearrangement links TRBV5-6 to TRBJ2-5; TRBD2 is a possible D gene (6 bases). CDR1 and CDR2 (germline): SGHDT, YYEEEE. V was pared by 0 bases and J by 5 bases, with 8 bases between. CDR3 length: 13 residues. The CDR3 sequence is CASSLEGRETQYF. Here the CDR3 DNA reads TGTGCCAGCAGCTTGGAAGGGAGGGAGACCCAGTACTTC.

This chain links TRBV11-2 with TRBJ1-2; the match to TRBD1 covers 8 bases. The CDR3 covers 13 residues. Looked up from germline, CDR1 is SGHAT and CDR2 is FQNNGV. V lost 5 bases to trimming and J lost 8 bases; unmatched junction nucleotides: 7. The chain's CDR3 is CASSPTGVVGYTF. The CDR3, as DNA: TGTGCCAGCAGCCCGACAGGGGTGGTAGGCTACACCTTC.

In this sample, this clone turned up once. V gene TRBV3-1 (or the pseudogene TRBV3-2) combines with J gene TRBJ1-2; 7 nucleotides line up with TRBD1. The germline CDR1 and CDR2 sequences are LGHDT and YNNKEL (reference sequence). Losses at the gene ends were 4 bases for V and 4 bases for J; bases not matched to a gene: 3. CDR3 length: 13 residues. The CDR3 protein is CASSPRGSYGYTF. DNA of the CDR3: TGTGCCAGCAGCCCCAGGGGGTCCTATGGCTACACCTTC.

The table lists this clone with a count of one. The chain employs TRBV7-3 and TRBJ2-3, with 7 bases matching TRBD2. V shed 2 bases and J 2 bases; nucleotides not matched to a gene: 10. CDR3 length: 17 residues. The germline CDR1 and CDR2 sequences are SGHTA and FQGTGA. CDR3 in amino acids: CASSLGRGKGNTDTQYF. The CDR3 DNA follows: TGTGCCAGCAGCTTAGGGCGGGGGAAAGGGAACACAGATACGCAGTATTTT.

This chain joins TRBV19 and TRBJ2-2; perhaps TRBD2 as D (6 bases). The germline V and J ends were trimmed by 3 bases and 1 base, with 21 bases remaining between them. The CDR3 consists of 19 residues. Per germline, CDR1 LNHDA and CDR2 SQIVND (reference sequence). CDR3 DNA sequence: TGTGCCAGTAGTATTTGGGGAGGCGGAAAAATCAAGAACACCGGGGAGCTGTTTTTT. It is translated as CASSIWGGGKIKNTGELFF.

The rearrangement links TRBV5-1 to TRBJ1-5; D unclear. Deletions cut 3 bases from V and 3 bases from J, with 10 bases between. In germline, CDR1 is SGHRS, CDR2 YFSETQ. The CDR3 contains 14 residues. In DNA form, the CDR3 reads TGCGCCAGCAGCTCAGGCATCCCCAATCAGCCCCAGCATTTT. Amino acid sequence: CASSSGIPNQPQHF. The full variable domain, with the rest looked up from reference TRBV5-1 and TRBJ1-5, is KAGVTQTPRYLIKTRGQQVTLSCSPISGHRSVSWYQQTPGQGLQFLFEYFSETQRNKGNFPGRFSGRQFSNSRSEMNVSTLELGDSALYLCASSSGIPNQPQHFGDGTRLSIL.

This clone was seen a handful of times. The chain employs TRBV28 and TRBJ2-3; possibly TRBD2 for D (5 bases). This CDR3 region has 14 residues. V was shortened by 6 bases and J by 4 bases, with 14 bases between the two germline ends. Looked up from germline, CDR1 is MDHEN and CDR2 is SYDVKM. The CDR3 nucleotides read TGTGCCAGCAGCCCTCCTAGCTACTCAGATACGCAGTATTTT. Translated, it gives CASSPPSYSDTQYF.

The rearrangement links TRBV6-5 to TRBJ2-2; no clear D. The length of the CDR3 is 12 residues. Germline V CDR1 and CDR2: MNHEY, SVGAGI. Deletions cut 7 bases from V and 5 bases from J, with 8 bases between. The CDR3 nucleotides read TGTGCCAGCAAGATGGGAACCGGGGAGCTGTTTTTT. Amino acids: CASKMGTGELFF.

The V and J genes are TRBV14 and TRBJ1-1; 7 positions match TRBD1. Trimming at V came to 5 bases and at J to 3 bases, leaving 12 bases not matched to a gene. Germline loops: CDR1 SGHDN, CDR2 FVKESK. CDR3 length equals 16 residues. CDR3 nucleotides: TGTGCCAGCAGCGAAGCAGGGGGTGTCGGGGACACTGAAGCTTTCTTT. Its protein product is CASSEAGGVGDTEAFF.